These 22 T cell receptor beta chains were all obtained from the same sample, sequenced in a study of PD-L1 blockade in urothelial cancer. Sequenced by immunoSEQ multiplex PCR; TCRdb stores in-frame clones only, minus some. Counted here are 85,000 to 95,000 clones, roughly nine tenths occurring once; the ten biggest clones make up 0.97%. The time point: pretreatment peripheral blood. The source material was PBMCs, sampled around atezolizumab (anti-PD-L1) treatment. The source of these receptors is a woman aged 80 or over with urothelial cancer.

This clone showed up just once. This chain connects TRBV28 to TRBJ1-1, with TRBD1 matching 7 bases. CDR3 size: 14 residues. Germline trimming cut 0 bases from V and 8 bases from J; bases unmatched to any gene: 6. Germline CDR1 reads MDHEN; CDR2 reads SYDVKM. As DNA, the CDR3 is TGTGCCAGCAGTTTATGGGACAGGCTCCCCGAAGCTTTCTTT. Translation: CASSLWDRLPEAFF.

The chain combines TRBV27 with TRBJ2-2; 10 positions agree with TRBD2. The V gene's germline CDR1 is MNHEY and CDR2 SMNVEV (reference sequence). V shed 9 bases, J shed 5 bases, and the junction held 6 bases outside the gene matches. The CDR3 has 14 residues. CDR3 DNA: TGTGCCAGTAATAGCGGGAGGAGGACCGGGGAGCTGTTTTTT. The encoded protein is CASNSGRRTGELFF.

The rearrangement links TRBV14 to TRBJ2-5; tentatively, D is TRBD1 (5 bases). Germline CDR1 SGHDN, CDR2 FVKESK. Between the trimmed V and J ends, which lost 5 bases and 5 bases, there was a span of 18 bases. The CDR3 loop spans 15 amino acids. CDR3: CASSSRKGFGETQYF. The CDR3, as DNA: TGTGCCAGCAGCTCTCGAAAGGGGTTCGGGGAGACCCAGTACTTC.

J is TRBJ2-2 and V is TRBV19; 9 bases line up with TRBD1. V was pared by 6 bases and J by 7 bases, with 6 bases of the junction left unmatched. The CDR3 loop spans 14 amino acids. The germline gives CDR1 LNHDA, CDR2 SQIVND (reference sequence). Here the CDR3 DNA reads TGTGCCAGTAGGGGGACAGGGCTCTTCGGGGAGCTGTTTTTT. This encodes CASRGTGLFGELFF.

The chain recombines TRBV2 with TRBJ1-2; D gene unclear. This CDR3 spans 9 amino acids. CDR1 is SNHLY and CDR2 is FYNNEI in the germline V gene. Trimming removed 11 bases at V and 8 bases at J, with 9 bases between. The CDR3 reads CALKEGYTF. The CDR3 nucleotides are TGTGCCCTCAAGGAGGGCTACACCTTC. Full variable domain (outside the CDR3, taken from reference TRBV2 and TRBJ1-2): EPEVTQTPSHQVTQMGQEVILRCVPISNHLYFYWYRQILGQKVEFLVSFYNNEISEKSEIFDDQFSVERPDGSNFTLKIRSTKLEDSAMYFCALKEGYTFGSGTRLTVV.

The V gene is TRBV6-1, the J gene TRBJ1-2; D unclear. V was trimmed by 7 bases and J by 5 bases, leaving 8 bases between them. The V gene's germline CDR1 is MNHNS and CDR2 SASEGT. The CDR3 length is 11 residues. CDR3 in amino acids: CASTGLYGYTF. CDR3 nucleotide sequence: TGTGCCAGCACTGGACTTTATGGCTACACCTTC.

The V gene is TRBV7-2, the J gene TRBJ2-5; 8 bases are shared with TRBD2. There are 15 residues in the CDR3. The germline gives CDR1 SGHTA, CDR2 FQGNSA. Trimming removed 1 base from V and 4 bases from J; junction bases left unmatched: 5. The CDR3 spells CASSLDGTRTETQYF. The CDR3 DNA follows: TGTGCCAGCAGCTTAGACGGGACTAGGACAGAGACCCAGTACTTC.

This rearrangement joins TRBV15 to TRBJ2-1; TRBD1 matches 8 bases. V was pared by 6 bases and J by 8 bases, with 3 bases of the junction left unmatched. CDR1 and CDR2 from the germline V gene are LNHNV and YYDKDF (reference sequence). The CDR3 has 12 amino acids. This CDR3 is CATRDRDDEQFF. CDR3 nucleotide sequence: TGTGCCACCAGGGACAGGGACGATGAGCAGTTCTTC.

This clone has a single count. This chain joins TRBV11-2 and TRBJ2-1; possible D gene TRBD2, 6 bases. This CDR3 region has 14 residues. Germline V CDR1 and CDR2: SGHAT, FQNNGV. The V and J ends lost 5 bases and 4 bases respectively, with 12 bases between them. Written as DNA, the CDR3 is TGTGCCAGCAGCCCCGGAGGGCGGTACAATGAGCAGTTCTTC. It codes for CASSPGGRYNEQFF.

The count of this clone is one. V is TRBV6-5 and J is TRBJ2-3; D gene uncertain. Germline assignment: CDR1 MNHEY and CDR2 SVGAGI. The length of the CDR3 is 12 residues. The V end was cut by 8 bases, the J end by 1 base, with 7 bases between. CDR3 sequence reads: CASEDGTDTQYF. CDR3 sequence (DNA): TGTGCCAGCGAGGATGGCACAGATACGCAGTATTTT.

The rearrangement uses TRBV15 and TRBJ2-6; 12 bases are shared with TRBD1. This CDR3 has 18 amino acids. In germline, CDR1 is LNHNV, CDR2 YYDKDF (reference sequence). V gave up 2 bases and J gave up 2 bases; unmatched junction bases: 4. The CDR3 spells CATSRTRDRGPGANVLTF. The CDR3 coding sequence is TGTGCCACCAGCAGAACCCGGGACAGGGGGCCTGGGGCCAACGTCCTGACTTTC.

The V and J genes are TRBV7-9 and TRBJ2-1; weak D call: TRBD2 (6 bases). Trimming removed 8 bases from V and 1 base from J, with 9 bases in between. Germline-derived CDR1 and CDR2 are SEHNR and FQNEAQ (reference sequence). The CDR3 consists of 13 residues. The CDR3 nucleotides are TGTGCCAGCTGGGGGGATTCCTACAATGAGCAGTTCTTC. It is translated as CASWGDSYNEQFF.

The chain couples TRBV5-1 to TRBJ2-3; TRBD2 aligns across 10 bases. V lost 4 bases, J lost 6 bases, and 11 bases stayed unmatched. The CDR3 loop spans 16 amino acids. Per the germline V gene, CDR1 is SGHRS and CDR2 is YFSETQ. CDR3 coding DNA: TGCGCCAGCAGCCCACCCCTAGCGGGAGTAGGCGATACGCAGTATTTT. Amino acids: CASSPPLAGVGDTQYF.

This clone showed up just a few times. The V and J genes are TRBV7-9 and TRBJ1-2, with D perhaps matching TRBD1 (6 bases). The CDR3 has 12 amino acids. The V end was cut by 4 bases, the J end by 5 bases, with 8 bases between. The V gene's germline CDR1 is SEHNR and CDR2 FQNEAQ (reference sequence). CDR3 sequence: CASSSGQYGYTF. The CDR3 DNA follows: TGTGCCAGCAGCTCAGGACAGTATGGCTACACCTTC.

This chain connects TRBV28 to TRBJ1-1, with D hard to call. V was pared by 3 bases and J by 8 bases, with 13 bases between. The CDR3 covers 13 residues. Germline V CDR1 and CDR2: MDHEN, SYDVKM. The DNA for the CDR3 is TGTGCCAGCAGTTTTGTCGGGAGGGCCGAAGCTTTCTTT. This gives the protein CASSFVGRAEAFF.

The chain couples TRBV11-2 to TRBJ1-4; no reliable D call. CDR1 is SGHAT, CDR2 FQNNGV, per germline. The CDR3 sequence is 15 residues long. V lost 1 base, J lost 2 bases, and 8 bases lay in between. CDR3 loop: CASSLAFGTNEKLFF. The CDR3 DNA is TGTGCCAGCAGCTTAGCGTTCGGTACTAATGAAAAACTGTTTTTT.

V gene TRBV5-6 combines with J gene TRBJ2-7; D is possibly TRBD1 (6 bases). The length of the CDR3 is 16 residues. Trimming took 4 bases from V and 0 from J, leaving 17 bases between them. Germline CDR1 and CDR2: SGHDT and YYEEEE. The CDR3 DNA sequence: TGTGCCAGCAGCGTGACGACAGGCCCTAGCTCCTACGAGCAGTACTTC. It is translated as CASSVTTGPSSYEQYF.

This clone was picked up one time. The genes are TRBV28 and TRBJ1-2; 10 nucleotides align to TRBD1. CDR1 MDHEN and CDR2 SYDVKM come from the germline V gene. Trimming took 8 bases from V and 3 from J; bases not matched to a gene: 18. The CDR3 extends over 18 amino acids. The DNA of the CDR3 is TGTGCCAGCCCCCCACCAAGGGGACAGGGGTTTACCGACTATGGCTACACCTTC. Translation: CASPPPRGQGFTDYGYTF.

V usage is TRBV27 and J usage is TRBJ2-3; 9 nucleotides align to TRBD2. There are 24 residues in the CDR3. CDR1 is MNHEY and CDR2 is SMNVEV in the germline V gene (reference sequence). V shed 2 bases and J 0 bases; nucleotides not matched to a gene: 27. The DNA of the CDR3 is TGTGCCAGCAGTTTACGCGGCGTCGGCAGGGTGGCTAGCGGGACCATCGCTAGCACAGATACGCAGTATTTT. Protein: CASSLRGVGRVASGTIASTDTQYF.

The chain is built from TRBV9 and TRBJ2-2; TRBD2 aligns across 14 bases. V shed 2 bases, J shed 1 base, and the junction held 7 bases outside the gene matches. Germline CDR1 reads SGDLS; CDR2 reads YYNGEE. This CDR3 is 19 amino acids long. CDR3 nucleotides: TGTGCCAGCAGCGTGAGGACTAGCGGGAGGACCCTGAACACCGGGGAGCTGTTTTTT. This translates into CASSVRTSGRTLNTGELFF. The whole variable domain, remainder taken from reference TRBV9 and TRBJ2-2, is DSGVTQTPKHLITATGQRVTLRCSPRSGDLSVYWYQQSLDQGLQFLIQYYNGEERAKGNILERFSAQQFPDLHSELNLSSLELGDSALYFCASSVRTSGRTLNTGELFFGEGSRLTVL.

The chain employs TRBV5-4 and TRBJ2-7; tentatively, D is TRBD2 (5 bases). Germline V gives CDR1 SGHNT, CDR2 YYREEE (reference sequence). Deletions cut 0 bases from V and 5 bases from J, with 9 bases between. This CDR3 has 13 residues. CDR3 nucleotide sequence: TGTGCCAGCAGCTTGGCGGGGTCCGACGAGCAGTACTTC. Encoded protein: CASSLAGSDEQYF.

J is TRBJ2-5 and V is TRBV7-2; 8 bases are shared with TRBD1. The ends lost 6 bases at V and 5 bases at J; junction bases unmatched: 8. The CDR3 is 14 amino acids. The germline CDR1 and CDR2 sequences are SGHTA and FQGNSA. CDR3 sequence (DNA): TGTGCCAGCAGTTTGGGACAGGAGCGTGAGACCCAGTACTTC. Translating it yields CASSLGQERETQYF.